This record concerns one T cell receptor (beta chain) sequence. Many counts were recorded for this clonotype. What antigen it recognizes has not been identified. Per-base qualities were not stored, and no clone one base away is much larger. V was cut back by 1 base and J by 5 bases, leaving a gap of 6 bases between them. The germline V gene encodes CDR1 SGHRS and CDR2 YFSETQ. Including cysteine and phenylalanine, the CDR3 has 12 amino acids. Left in the record is the CDR3 DNA by itself, 36 bases read in frame from the first base. Amplification of TCR beta CDR3 regions was carried out from RNA transcripts. For the first round of RT-PCR on the TCR CDR3, the HTBI primer set was used together with the Qiagen OneStep RT-PCR kit. Libraries were constructed in a second round of multiplex PCR, after which size selection and purification were carried out. Sequencing of the libraries was done on an Illumina HiSeq2000 using paired-end 100 bp reads. In the authors' own workflow: SOAPnuke was used to process the raw data, throwing out any read that contained adapters or uncalled bases, had a mean Phred below 15, or lacked an exact constant-primer or identifier match. COPE v1.2.5 was used to merge high-quality paired reads, and clonotypes were defined as unique nucleotide sequences. Clonotypes were aligned to IMGT TRBV, TRBD and TRBJ reference segments using MiTCR v1.1. Only V-J combinations with frequency above 0.0001, covering approximately 99% of repertoires, were analysed. A TCS score was defined as the ratio between F50 (clonal expansion) and ExV (chaos), using BLOSUM62-based TCRdist between CDR3 peptides within each V-J. Welch's t-statistics and random forest reduced just over 500 V-J features to 13, which were used in a naive Bayes classifier (R e1071). TCRdb reanalyzed the raw reads on its own, using fastp at Q25 for trimming and MiXCR for clone calling, and kept in-frame beta chains. Entries that share a CDR3 protein sequence are merged under the most common genes and DNA. V and J calls and clone size were set by TCRdb, not the authors. This sample comprises around 530,000 distinct CDR3 sequences, approximately 17% of them detected only once. In total, the top ten clones hold roughly 15% of the sample.

In the ophthalmopathy patients, disease was moderately to severely active, with a Clinical Activity Score of 3 or more, a NOSPECS grade of 4 or more, and a duration of less than 3 months. Exclusion was applied to patients with uncontrolled infections, other autoimmune diseases, pregnancy or lactation. Diagnoses were established on the basis of clinical symptoms, serum thyroxine and TRAb, thyroid ultrasound, and orbital computed tomography. Ficoll-Paque density gradient centrifugation was used to isolate PBMCs from about 10 ml of fresh peripheral blood. Trizol reagent was used to extract total RNA, and RNA quality was then checked on an Agilent 2100 Bioanalyzer. This sample is drawn from a study of T cells in Graves' hyperthyroidism and ophthalmopathy (dated by TCRdb to the late 2010s). With regard to the full study: Peripheral blood samples were taken at the time of initial diagnosis, prior to any treatment. Once sampling was done, hyperthyroidism patients were given methimazole at a starting dose of 30 mg daily, whereas ophthalmopathy patients were given high-dose intravenous methylprednisolone. In over five Graves' hyperthyroidism patients, the study also compared T-cell repertoires from thyroid tissue with T-cell repertoires from blood. The paper reports TCR Vbeta CDR3 sequencing of more than 120 peripheral blood samples: around 41 ophthalmopathy, roughly 74 hyperthyroidism and 17 progressor patients. The 75 to 100 discovery patients were divided at random into training and test sets in a 7:3 ratio. A discovery cohort of approximately 100 patients, approximately 44 with Graves' ophthalmopathy and 57 with stable Graves' hyperthyroidism, was used to find distinguishing TCR V-J signatures. An independent validation cohort of about 19 hyperthyroidism patients and 17 patients who later progressed to ophthalmopathy tested prospective prediction of ophthalmopathy.

The research as a whole found: Sample size was not statistically predetermined, and investigators were not blinded to group allocation. In validation, the model predicted progression to ophthalmopathy with 55% to 71% sensitivity and less than 75% specificity, a median of 6.5 months before onset. Most expanded thyroid clonotypes (frequency above 0.001) were also detected in blood, suggesting blood repertoires may reflect thyroid immune responses. Ophthalmopathy was separated from stable hyperthyroidism by a 13 V-J signature model, with approximately 86% sensitivity and 81% to 82% specificity obtained in cross-validation and 80%/75% obtained in testing.

Sequencing input: blood. The TCR was taken from a woman aged 18-35 years with Graves' ophthalmopathy. This chain joins TRBV5-1 to TRBJ1-1, with the D gene uncertain. Here is the DNA: TGCGCCAGCAGCTTGTATGAGACTGAAGCTTTCTTT. This encodes CASSLYETEAFF.